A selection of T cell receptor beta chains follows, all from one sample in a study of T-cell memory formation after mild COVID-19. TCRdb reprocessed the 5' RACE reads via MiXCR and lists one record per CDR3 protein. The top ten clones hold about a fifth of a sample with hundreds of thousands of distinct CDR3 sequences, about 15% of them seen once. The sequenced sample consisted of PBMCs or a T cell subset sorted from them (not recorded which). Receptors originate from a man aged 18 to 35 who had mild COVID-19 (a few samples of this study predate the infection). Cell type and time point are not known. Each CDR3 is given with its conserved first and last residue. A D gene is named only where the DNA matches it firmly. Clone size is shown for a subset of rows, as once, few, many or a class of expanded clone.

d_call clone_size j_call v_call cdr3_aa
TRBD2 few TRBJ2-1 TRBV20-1 CSARGLAGASNEQFF
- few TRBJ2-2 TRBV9 CASSLQGSPPGELFF
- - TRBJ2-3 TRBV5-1 CASSLLMGTDTQYF
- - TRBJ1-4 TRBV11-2 CASSRERGSNEKLFF
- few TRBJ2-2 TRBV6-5 CASRGTVNTGELFF
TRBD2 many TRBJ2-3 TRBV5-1 CASSLGGGAADTQYF
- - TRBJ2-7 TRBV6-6 CASSYLRGLNEQYF
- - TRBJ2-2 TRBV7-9 CASSFLNAGELFF
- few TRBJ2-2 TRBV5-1 CASSTGHANTGELFF
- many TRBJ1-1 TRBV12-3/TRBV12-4 CASSFPGSNTEAFF
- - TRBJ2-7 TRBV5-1 CASSASGTPSSYEQYF
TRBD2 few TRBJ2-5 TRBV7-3 CASSLGGGKETQYF
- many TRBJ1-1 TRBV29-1 CSVGLMNTEAFF
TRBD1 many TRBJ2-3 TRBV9 CASSAGGADTQYF
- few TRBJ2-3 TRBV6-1 CASSEATNSDTQYF
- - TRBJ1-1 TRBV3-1 CASSQDQSTEAFF